The sequence of this TCR beta chain was determined in a study of control samples from healthy donors and cancer patients. The V gene's germline CDR1 is PRHDT and CDR2 FYEKMQ (reference sequence). The CDR3 is 15 amino acids. Trimming removed 1 base at V and 4 bases at J, with 13 bases between. Method: immunoSEQ multiplex PCR; TCRdb's copy keeps in-frame clones and lacks some. The table lists about 65,000 clones, over 75% of them singletons. The sequence came from a woman between 45 and 60 years old with colorectal cancer. The chain combines TRBV13 with TRBJ1-2, with TRBD1 as a possible D gene (5 bases). What was sequenced was PBMCs. CDR3 DNA: TGTGCCAGCAGCTTAGTGGGGGGGATGTCCTATGGCTACACCTTC. Amino acid sequence: CASSLVGGMSYGYTF.